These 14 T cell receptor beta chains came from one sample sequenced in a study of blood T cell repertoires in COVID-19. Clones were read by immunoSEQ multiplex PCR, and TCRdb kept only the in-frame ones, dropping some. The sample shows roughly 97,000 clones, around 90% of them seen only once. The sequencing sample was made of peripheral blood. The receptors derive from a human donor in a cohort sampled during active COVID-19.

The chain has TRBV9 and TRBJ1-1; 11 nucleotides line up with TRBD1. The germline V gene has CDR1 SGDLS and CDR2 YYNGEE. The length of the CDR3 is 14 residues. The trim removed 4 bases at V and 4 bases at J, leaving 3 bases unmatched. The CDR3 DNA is TGTGCCAGCAGCTTCGGACAGGGGGCCACTGAAGCTTTCTTT. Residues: CASSFGQGATEAFF.

This chain's CDR3 is CAVSEGVGNEQFF. The CDR3 region has the DNA TGTGCCGTCTCCGAGGGGGTAGGGAATGAGCAGTTCTTC. The chain combines TRBV10-3 with TRBJ2-1; TRBD1 is a possible D gene (6 bases). V lost 11 bases to trimming and J lost 7 bases, with 18 bases between them. Germline lookup yields CDR1 ENHRY and CDR2 SYGVKD. The length of the CDR3 is 13 residues.

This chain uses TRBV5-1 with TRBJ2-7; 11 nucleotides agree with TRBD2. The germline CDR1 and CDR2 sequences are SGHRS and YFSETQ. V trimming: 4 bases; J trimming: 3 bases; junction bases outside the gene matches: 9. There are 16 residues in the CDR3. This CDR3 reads CASSETSGGNFYEQYF. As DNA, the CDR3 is TGCGCCAGCAGCGAAACTAGCGGGGGAAACTTCTACGAGCAGTACTTC.

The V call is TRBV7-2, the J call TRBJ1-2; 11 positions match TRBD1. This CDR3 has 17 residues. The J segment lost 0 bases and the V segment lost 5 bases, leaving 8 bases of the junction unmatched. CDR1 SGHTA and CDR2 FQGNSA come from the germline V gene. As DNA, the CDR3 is TGTGCCAGCAGCGCCCGGACAGGGGGCAATACTAACTATGGCTACACCTTC. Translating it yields CASSARTGGNTNYGYTF.

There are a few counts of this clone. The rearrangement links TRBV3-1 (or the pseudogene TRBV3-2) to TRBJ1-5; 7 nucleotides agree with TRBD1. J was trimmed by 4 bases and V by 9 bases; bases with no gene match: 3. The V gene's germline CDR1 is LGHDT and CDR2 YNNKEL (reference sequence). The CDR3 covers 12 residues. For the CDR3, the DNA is TGTGCCAGTCGGACAGGTAATCAGCCCCAGCATTTT. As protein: CASRTGNQPQHF.

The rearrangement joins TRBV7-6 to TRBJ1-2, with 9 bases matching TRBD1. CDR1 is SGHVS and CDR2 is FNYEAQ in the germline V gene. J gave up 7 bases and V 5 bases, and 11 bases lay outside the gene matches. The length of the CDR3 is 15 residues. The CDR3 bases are TGTGCCAGCAGCACTTTGACAGGGGGGCTTGGTGGCTACACCTTC. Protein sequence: CASSTLTGGLGGYTF.

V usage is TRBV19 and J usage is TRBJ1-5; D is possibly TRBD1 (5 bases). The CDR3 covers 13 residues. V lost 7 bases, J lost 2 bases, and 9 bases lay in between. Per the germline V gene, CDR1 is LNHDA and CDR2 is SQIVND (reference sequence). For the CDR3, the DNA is TGTGCCAGTACCGTAGGGGGCAATCAGCCCCAGCATTTT. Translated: CASTVGGNQPQHF.

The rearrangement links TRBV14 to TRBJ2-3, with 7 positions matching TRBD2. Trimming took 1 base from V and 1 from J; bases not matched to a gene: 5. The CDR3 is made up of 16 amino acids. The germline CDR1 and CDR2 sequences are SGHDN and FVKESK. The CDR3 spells CASSQGLALGTDTQYF. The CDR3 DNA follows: TGTGCCAGCAGCCAAGGACTAGCTCTAGGCACAGATACGCAGTATTTT.

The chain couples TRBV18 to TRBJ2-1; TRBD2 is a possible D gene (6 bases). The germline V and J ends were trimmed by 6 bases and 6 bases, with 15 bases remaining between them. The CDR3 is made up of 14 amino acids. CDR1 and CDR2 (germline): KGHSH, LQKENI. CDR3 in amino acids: CASSRSPSVNEQFF. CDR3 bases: TGTGCCAGCTCTCGTAGTCCTAGCGTCAATGAGCAGTTCTTC.

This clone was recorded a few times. The CDR3 nucleotides are TGTGCCAGCAGTACTAGGGTCGAGCAGTACTTC. Protein: CASSTRVEQYF. This sequence joins TRBV2 and TRBJ2-7; tentatively, D is TRBD2 (5 bases). Germline-derived CDR1 and CDR2 are SNHLY and FYNNEI. V lost 5 bases to trimming and J lost 6 bases, with 8 bases between them. There are 11 residues in the CDR3.

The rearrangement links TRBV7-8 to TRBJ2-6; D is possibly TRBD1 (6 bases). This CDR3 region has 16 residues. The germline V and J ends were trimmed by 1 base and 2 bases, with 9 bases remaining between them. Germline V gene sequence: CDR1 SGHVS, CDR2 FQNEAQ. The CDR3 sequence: CASSLVGGTGANVLTF. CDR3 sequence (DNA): TGTGCCAGCAGCTTAGTAGGGGGAACTGGGGCCAACGTCCTGACTTTC.

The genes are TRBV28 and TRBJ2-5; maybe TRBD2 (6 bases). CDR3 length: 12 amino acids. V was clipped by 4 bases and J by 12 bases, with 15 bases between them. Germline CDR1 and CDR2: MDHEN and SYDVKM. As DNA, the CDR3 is TGTGCCAGCAGTTCCTCCGGGACTCGAGAGTACTTC. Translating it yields CASSSSGTREYF.

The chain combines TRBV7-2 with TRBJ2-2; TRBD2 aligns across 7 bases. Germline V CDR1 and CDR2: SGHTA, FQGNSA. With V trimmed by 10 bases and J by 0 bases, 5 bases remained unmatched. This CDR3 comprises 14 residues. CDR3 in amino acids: CATTGGTNTGELFF. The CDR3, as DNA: TGTGCCACCACCGGGGGGACGAACACCGGGGAGCTGTTTTTT.

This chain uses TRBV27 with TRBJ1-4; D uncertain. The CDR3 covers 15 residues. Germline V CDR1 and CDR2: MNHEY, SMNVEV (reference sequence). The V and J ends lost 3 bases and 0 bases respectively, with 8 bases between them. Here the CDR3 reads CASSFTIATNEKLFF. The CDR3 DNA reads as TGTGCCAGCAGTTTTACGATAGCAACTAATGAAAAACTGTTTTTT.